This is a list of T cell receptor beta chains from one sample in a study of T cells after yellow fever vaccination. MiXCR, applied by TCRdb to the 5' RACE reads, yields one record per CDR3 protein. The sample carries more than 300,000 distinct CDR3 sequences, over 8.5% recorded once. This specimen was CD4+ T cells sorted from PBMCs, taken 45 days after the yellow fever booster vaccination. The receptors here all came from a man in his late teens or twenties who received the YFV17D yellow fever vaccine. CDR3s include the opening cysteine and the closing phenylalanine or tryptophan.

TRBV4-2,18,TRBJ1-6,CASSPGTPGLLASSPLHF
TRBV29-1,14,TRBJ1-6,CSVVTGINNSPLHF
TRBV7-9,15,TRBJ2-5,CASSLKGAGLETQYF
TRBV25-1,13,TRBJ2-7,CASSPTPLYEQYF
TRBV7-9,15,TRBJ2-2,CASSSGITNTGELFF
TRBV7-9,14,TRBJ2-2,CASHSRTVPGELFF
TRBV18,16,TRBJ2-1,CASSPGERRTVNEQFF
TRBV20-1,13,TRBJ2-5,CSARGGRVETQYF
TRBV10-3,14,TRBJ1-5,CGISGTGVDQPQHF
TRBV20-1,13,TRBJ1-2,CSATGQGNYGYTF
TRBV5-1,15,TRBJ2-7,CASSLGWGNPYEQYF
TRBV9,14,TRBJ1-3,CASSVTGKGNTIYF
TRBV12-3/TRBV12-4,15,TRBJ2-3,CASSLGASLVDTQYF
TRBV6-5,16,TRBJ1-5,CASSPRPGQGDGPQHF
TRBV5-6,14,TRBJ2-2,CASSLALGAGELFF
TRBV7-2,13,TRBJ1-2,CASSTEGGYGYTF
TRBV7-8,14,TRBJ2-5,CASSSGQVVETQYF
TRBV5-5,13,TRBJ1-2,CASSLVGSYGYTF